The rows below give T cell receptor beta chains drawn from one sample of a study of shared clonotypes between healthy human individuals. TCRdb's copy holds only in-frame clones and misses some; the assay was immunoSEQ multiplex PCR. Of about 1.4 million clones in the sample, approximately 96% were seen once. The source material was naive CD4+ T cells sorted from blood. All receptors come from a man between 25 and 39 years old in good health. The CDR3 runs from the conserved cysteine through the conserved F or W. The D gene is left open where the match is weak. Size is omitted from some rows. Given values are once, few, many or a class for expanded clones.

v_gene	j_gene	d_gene	abundance	CDR3aa	CDR3nt
TRBV5-4	TRBJ2-1	NA	NA	CASSLPGLPEQFF	TGTGCCAGCAGCCTCCCGGGGCTACCGGAGCAGTTCTTC
TRBV10-2	TRBJ2-1	NA	NA	CASTPDTYNEQFF	TGCGCCAGCACCCCCGACACCTACAATGAGCAGTTCTTC
TRBV19	TRBJ1-1	NA	NA	CASAARVSEAFF	TGTGCCAGCGCCGCGCGTGTATCTGAAGCTTTCTTT
TRBV7-9	TRBJ2-5	TRBD2	NA	CASSSGLAGGETQYF	TGTGCCAGCAGCTCGGGACTAGCGGGAGGAGAGACCCAGTACTTC
TRBV18	TRBJ1-1	NA	NA	CASSPLETAEDTEAFF	TGTGCCAGCTCACCCCTTGAGACAGCGGAGGACACTGAAGCTTTCTTT
TRBV28	TRBJ2-7	NA	NA	CASSLQGTYEQYF	TGTGCCAGCAGTTTACAGGGGACCTACGAGCAGTACTTC
TRBV9	TRBJ2-1	TRBD1	NA	CASSVATGGSEQFF	TGTGCCAGCAGCGTAGCGACAGGGGGGAGTGAGCAGTTCTTC
TRBV13	TRBJ2-5	TRBD2	NA	CASSLLAGVGETQYF	TGTGCCAGCAGCTTGTTAGCGGGAGTCGGAGAGACCCAGTACTTC
TRBV30	TRBJ2-7	NA	NA	CAWLGRSSYEQYF	TGTGCCTGGCTGGGGAGAAGCTCCTACGAGCAGTACTTC
TRBV5-4	TRBJ1-2	NA	once	CASSDRQNYGYTF	TGTGCCTCTTCCGACAGGCAAAACTATGGCTACACCTTC
TRBV27	TRBJ2-2	NA	NA	CASRPSMLGSTGELFF	TGTGCCAGCAGACCCAGCATGCTGGGCTCCACCGGGGAGCTGTTTTTT
TRBV25-1	TRBJ2-7	TRBD2	NA	CASSAPTGTSGIYEQYF	TGTGCCAGCAGTGCACCAACAGGGACTAGCGGCATTTACGAGCAGTACTTC
TRBV11-3	TRBJ2-3	TRBD1	NA	CASSLVTDRDSDTQYF	TGTGCCAGCAGCTTAGTTACGGACAGGGACTCAGATACGCAGTATTTT
TRBV5-6	TRBJ2-3	NA	NA	CASSWGGWDRSTDTQYF	TGTGCCAGCAGCTGGGGGGGCTGGGATAGGAGCACAGATACGCAGTATTTT
TRBV30	TRBJ2-2	NA	NA	CAWSKMNTGELFF	TGTGCCTGGAGTAAGATGAACACCGGGGAGCTGTTTTTT
TRBV9	TRBJ2-2	NA	NA	CASSPARASNTGELFF	TGTGCCAGCAGCCCCGCTCGGGCTTCCAACACCGGGGAGCTGTTTTTT
TRBV10-1	TRBJ1-1	NA	NA	CASSERTGNTEAFF	TGCGCCAGCAGTGAACGTACAGGGAACACTGAAGCTTTCTTT
TRBV5-1	TRBJ2-7	NA	NA	CASGTGTGVYEQYF	TGCGCCAGCGGGACCGGGACGGGAGTCTACGAGCAGTACTTC
TRBV7-2	TRBJ2-1	TRBD2	NA	CASSRFTSGRSRNEQFF	TGTGCCAGCAGCCGATTTACTAGCGGGAGGTCCCGGAATGAGCAGTTCTTC
TRBV5-1	TRBJ2-7	TRBD1	NA	CASSGQGFYEQYF	TGCGCCAGCAGTGGACAGGGGTTCTACGAGCAGTACTTC
TRBV28	TRBJ2-2	TRBD1	NA	CASSLTGGNTGELFF	TGTGCCAGCAGTTTAACAGGGGGCAACACCGGGGAGCTGTTTTTT
TRBV2	TRBJ2-5	TRBD2	once	CASSESGASVTQYF	TGTGCCAGCAGTGAAAGCGGGGCCTCGGTGACCCAGTACTTC
TRBV5-4	TRBJ2-1	NA	once	CASRKAFRRGSSYNEQFF	TGTGCCAGCAGGAAAGCCTTCCGTAGGGGGAGCTCCTACAATGAGCAGTTCTTC
TRBV5-1	TRBJ2-3	TRBD2	once	CASSGGLAGGPRTDTQYF	TGCGCCAGCAGCGGGGGACTAGCGGGAGGGCCGAGAACAGATACGCAGTATTTT
TRBV5-1	TRBJ2-2	TRBD2	NA	CASSSTGTSGIRRSGELFF	TGCGCCAGCAGCTCGACCGGGACTAGCGGGATCCGGCGGTCCGGGGAGCTGTTTTTT
TRBV18	TRBJ1-5	NA	NA	CASSRGQPNQPQHF	TGTGCCAGCTCACGAGGACAGCCCAATCAGCCCCAGCATTTT
TRBV30	TRBJ2-7	NA	once	CAWSVVGQEPSYEQYF	TGTGCCTGGAGTGTAGTAGGGCAGGAACCTTCTTACGAGCAGTACTTC
TRBV19	TRBJ1-1	TRBD1	NA	CASSAGQVNTEAFF	TGTGCCAGTAGTGCCGGACAGGTGAACACTGAAGCTTTCTTT
TRBV7-6	TRBJ1-3	NA	NA	CASSLGTGWNTIYF	TGTGCCAGCAGCTTAGGCACAGGATGGAACACCATATATTTT
TRBV28	TRBJ1-2	NA	few	CASRSGPYGYTF	TGTGCCAGCAGGTCGGGACCTTATGGCTACACCTTC
TRBV5-1	TRBJ1-4	NA	NA	CASSLRADNEKLFF	TGCGCCAGCAGCTTGAGGGCAGATAATGAAAAACTGTTTTTT
TRBV19	TRBJ2-3	TRBD2	NA	CASSPGTGLGLAGGTDTQYF	TGTGCCAGTAGTCCCGGGACAGGATTAGGACTAGCGGGAGGCACAGATACGCAGTATTTT
TRBV9	TRBJ2-1	NA	NA	CASSVRLTYNEQFF	TGTGCCAGCAGCGTACGGCTAACCTACAATGAGCAGTTCTTC
TRBV9	TRBJ1-2	NA	NA	CASSVDWQNYGYTF	TGTGCCAGCAGCGTAGATTGGCAGAACTATGGCTACACCTTC
TRBV7-2	TRBJ2-6	NA	once	CASSPLGVGANVLTF	TGTGCCAGCAGCCCGCTGGGGGTGGGGGCCAACGTCCTGACTTTC
TRBV19	TRBJ2-2	NA	NA	CASSLHHRVNTGELFF	TGTGCCAGTAGTCTCCACCACAGGGTTAACACCGGGGAGCTGTTTTTT
TRBV7-2	TRBJ2-2	NA	NA	CASSLGLVGRELFF	TGTGCCAGCAGCTTAGGGCTAGTCGGCAGGGAGCTGTTTTTT